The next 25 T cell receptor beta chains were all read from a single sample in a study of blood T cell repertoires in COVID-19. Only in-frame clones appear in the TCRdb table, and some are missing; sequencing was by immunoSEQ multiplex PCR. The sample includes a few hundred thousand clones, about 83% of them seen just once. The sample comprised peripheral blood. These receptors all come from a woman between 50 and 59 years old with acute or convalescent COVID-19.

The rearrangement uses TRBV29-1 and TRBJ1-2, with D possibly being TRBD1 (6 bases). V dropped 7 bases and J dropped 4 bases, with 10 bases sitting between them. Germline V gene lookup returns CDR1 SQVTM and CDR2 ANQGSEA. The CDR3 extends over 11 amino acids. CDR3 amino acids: CSAGTSYGYTF. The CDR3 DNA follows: TGCAGCGCTGGGACATCCTATGGCTACACCTTC.

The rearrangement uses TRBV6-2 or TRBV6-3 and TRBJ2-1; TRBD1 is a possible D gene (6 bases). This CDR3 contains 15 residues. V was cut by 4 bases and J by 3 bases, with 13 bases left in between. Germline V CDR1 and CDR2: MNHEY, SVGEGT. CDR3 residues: CASSSIGQSYNEQFF. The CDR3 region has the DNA TGTGCCAGCAGTTCTATCGGACAGAGCTACAATGAGCAGTTCTTC.

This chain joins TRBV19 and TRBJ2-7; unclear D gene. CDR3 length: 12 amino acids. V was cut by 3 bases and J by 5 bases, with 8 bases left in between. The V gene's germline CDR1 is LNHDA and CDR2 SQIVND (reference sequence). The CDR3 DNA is TGTGCCAGTAGTATTAGTGGTAACGAGCAGTACTTC. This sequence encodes CASSISGNEQYF. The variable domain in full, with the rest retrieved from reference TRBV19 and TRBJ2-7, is DGGITQSPKYLFRKEGQNVTLSCEQNLNHDAMYWYRQDPGQGLRLIYYSQIVNDFQKGDIAEGYSVSREKKESFPLTVTSAQKNPTAFYLCASSISGNEQYFGPGTRLTVT.

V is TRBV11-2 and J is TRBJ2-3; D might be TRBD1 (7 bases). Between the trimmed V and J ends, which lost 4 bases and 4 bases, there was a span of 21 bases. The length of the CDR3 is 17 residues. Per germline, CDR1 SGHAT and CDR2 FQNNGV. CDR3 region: CASSSRDWRGLSDTQYF. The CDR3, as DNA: TGTGCCAGCAGCTCCCGGGACTGGAGGGGGCTGTCAGATACGCAGTATTTT. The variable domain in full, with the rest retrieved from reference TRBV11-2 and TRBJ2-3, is EAGVAQSPRYKIIEKRQSVAFWCNPISGHATLYWYQQILGQGPKLLIQFQNNGVVDDSQLPKDRFSAERLKGVDSTLKIQPAKLEDSAVYLCASSSRDWRGLSDTQYFGPGTRLTVL.

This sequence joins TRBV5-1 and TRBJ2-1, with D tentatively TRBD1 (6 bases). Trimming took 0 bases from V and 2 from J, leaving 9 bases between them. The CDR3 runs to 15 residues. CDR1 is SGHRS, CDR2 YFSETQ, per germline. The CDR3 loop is CASSLGQGTYNEQFF. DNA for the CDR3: TGCGCCAGCAGCTTGGGCCAGGGGACCTACAATGAGCAGTTCTTC.

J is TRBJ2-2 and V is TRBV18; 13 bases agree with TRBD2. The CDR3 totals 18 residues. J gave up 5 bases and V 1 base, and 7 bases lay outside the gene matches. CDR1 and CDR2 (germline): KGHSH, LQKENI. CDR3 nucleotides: TGTGCCAGCTCACCACAGATCGGACTAGCGGGAGAAACCGGGGAGCTGTTTTTT. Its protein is CASSPQIGLAGETGELFF.

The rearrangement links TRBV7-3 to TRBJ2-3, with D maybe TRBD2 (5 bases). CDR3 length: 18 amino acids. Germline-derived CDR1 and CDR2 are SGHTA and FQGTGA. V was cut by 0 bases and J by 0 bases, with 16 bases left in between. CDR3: CASSLTGSYGASTDTQYF. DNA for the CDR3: TGTGCCAGCAGCTTAACTGGGAGCTACGGTGCTAGCACAGATACGCAGTATTTT.

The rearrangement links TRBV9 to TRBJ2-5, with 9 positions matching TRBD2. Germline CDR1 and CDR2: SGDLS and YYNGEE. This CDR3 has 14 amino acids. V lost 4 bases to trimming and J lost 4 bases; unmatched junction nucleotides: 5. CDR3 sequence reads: CASSQETSGETQYF. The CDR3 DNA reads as TGTGCCAGCAGCCAAGAGACTAGCGGAGAGACCCAGTACTTC.

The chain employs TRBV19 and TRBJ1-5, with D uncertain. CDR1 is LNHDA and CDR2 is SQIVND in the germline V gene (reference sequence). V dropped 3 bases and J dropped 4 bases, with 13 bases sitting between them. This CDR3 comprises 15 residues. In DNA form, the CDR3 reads TGTGCCAGTAGTATGCTAGGGAGTGGGAATCAGCCCCAGCATTTT. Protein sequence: CASSMLGSGNQPQHF.

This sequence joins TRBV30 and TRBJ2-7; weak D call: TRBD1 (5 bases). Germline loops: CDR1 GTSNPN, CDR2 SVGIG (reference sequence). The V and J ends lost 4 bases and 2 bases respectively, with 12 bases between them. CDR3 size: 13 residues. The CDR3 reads CAWKRTHAYEQYF. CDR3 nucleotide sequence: TGTGCCTGGAAGAGGACACATGCCTACGAGCAGTACTTC.

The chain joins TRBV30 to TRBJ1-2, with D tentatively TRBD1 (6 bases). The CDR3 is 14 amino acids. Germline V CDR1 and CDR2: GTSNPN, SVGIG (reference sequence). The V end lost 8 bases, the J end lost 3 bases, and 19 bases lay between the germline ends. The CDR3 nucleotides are TGTGCCCGAGACCCGAGGGACACGGACTATGGCTACACCTTC. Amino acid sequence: CARDPRDTDYGYTF.

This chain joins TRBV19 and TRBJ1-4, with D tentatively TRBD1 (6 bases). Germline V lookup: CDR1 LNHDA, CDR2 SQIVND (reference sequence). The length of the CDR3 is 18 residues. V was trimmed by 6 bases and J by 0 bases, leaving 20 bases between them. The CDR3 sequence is CASSPMGAEKTTNEKLFF. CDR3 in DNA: TGTGCCAGTAGCCCCATGGGGGCAGAGAAAACAACTAATGAAAAACTGTTTTTT.

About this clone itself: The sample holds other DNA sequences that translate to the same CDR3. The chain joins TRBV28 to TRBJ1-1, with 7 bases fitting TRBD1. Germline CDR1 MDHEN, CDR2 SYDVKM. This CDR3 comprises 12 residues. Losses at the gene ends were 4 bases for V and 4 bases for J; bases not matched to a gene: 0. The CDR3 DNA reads TGTGCCAGCAGTTCAGGGGGCACTGAAGCTTTCTTT. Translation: CASSSGGTEAFF.

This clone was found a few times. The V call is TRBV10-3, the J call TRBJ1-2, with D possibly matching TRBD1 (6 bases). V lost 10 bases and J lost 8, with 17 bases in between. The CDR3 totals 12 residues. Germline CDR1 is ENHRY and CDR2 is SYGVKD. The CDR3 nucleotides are TGTGCCAATACGCCCGGGGGGCAAGGCTACACCTTC. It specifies CANTPGGQGYTF.

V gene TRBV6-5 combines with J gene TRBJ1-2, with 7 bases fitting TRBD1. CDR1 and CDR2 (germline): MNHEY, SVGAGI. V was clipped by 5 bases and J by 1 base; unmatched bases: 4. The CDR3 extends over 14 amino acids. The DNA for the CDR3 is TGTGCCAGCAGTCCGACAGGGAGTAACTATGGCTACACCTTC. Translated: CASSPTGSNYGYTF.

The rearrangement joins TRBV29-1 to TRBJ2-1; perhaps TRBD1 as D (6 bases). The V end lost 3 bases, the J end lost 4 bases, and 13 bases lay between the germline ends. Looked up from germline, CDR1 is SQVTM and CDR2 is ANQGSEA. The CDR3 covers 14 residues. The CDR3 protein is CSVERQDDYNEQFF. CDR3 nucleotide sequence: TGCAGCGTTGAGCGACAGGACGATTACAATGAGCAGTTCTTC.

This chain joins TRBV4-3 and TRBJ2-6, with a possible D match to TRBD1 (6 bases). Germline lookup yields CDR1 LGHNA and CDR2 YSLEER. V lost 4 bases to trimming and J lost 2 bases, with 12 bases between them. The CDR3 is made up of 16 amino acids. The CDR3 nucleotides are TGCGCCAGCAGCCCATCGCCAGGGGCTGGGGCCAACGTCCTGACTTTC. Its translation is CASSPSPGAGANVLTF.

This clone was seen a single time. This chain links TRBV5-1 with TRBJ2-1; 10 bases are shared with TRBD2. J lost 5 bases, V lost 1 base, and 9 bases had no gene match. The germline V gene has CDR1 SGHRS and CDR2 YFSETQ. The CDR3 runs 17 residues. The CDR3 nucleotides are TGCGCCAGCAGCTTGCCCGCCTCTAGCGGGAGCGACAATGAGCAGTTCTTC. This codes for CASSLPASSGSDNEQFF.

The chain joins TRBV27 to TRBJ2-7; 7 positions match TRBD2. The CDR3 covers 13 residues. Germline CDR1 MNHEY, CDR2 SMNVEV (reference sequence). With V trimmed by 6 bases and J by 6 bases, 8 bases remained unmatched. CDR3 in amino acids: CASRQTSFGEQYF. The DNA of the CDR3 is TGTGCCAGCAGGCAGACTAGCTTTGGCGAGCAGTACTTC.

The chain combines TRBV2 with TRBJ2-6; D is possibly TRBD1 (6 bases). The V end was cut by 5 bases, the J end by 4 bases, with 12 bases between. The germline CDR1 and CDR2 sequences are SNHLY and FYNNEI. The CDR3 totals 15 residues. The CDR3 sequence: CASSRSGVGANVLTF. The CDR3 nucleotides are TGTGCCAGCAGTCGCTCAGGGGTAGGGGCCAACGTCCTGACTTTC.

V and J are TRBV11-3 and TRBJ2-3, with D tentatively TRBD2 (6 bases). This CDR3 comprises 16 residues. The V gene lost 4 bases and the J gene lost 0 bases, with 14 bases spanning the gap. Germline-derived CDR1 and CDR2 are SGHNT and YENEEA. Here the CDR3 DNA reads TGTGCCAGCAGCTCGGGACTGTTCTCTAGCACAGATACGCAGTATTTT. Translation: CASSSGLFSSTDTQYF.

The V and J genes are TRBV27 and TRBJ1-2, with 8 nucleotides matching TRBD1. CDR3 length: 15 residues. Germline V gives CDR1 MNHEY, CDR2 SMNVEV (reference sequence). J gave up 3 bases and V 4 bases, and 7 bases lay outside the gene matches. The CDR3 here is CASSSPQTGDYGYTF. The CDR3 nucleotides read TGTGCCAGCAGTTCCCCACAGACAGGGGACTATGGCTACACCTTC.

CDR3 region: CASSFRTGNSYEQYF. In DNA form, the CDR3 reads TGTGCCAGCAGCTTCAGGACAGGCAACTCCTACGAGCAGTACTTC. The rearrangement uses TRBV7-2 and TRBJ2-7, with 7 nucleotides matching TRBD1. The trim removed 3 bases at V and 0 bases at J, leaving 5 bases unmatched. Germline CDR1 reads SGHTA; CDR2 reads FQGNSA. The CDR3 totals 15 residues.

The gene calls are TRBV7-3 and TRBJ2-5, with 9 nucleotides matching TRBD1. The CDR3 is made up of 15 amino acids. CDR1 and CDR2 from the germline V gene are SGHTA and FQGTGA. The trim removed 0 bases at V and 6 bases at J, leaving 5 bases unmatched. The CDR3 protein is CASSLTGTGLQTQYF. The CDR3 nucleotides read TGTGCCAGCAGCTTAACCGGGACAGGGCTTCAGACCCAGTACTTC.

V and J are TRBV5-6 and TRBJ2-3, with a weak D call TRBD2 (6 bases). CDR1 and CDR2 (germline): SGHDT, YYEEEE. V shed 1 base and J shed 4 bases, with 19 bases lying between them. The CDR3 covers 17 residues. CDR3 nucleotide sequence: TGTGCCAGCAGCTTGAGAGAGACTAGGTTTTTCGCAGATACGCAGTATTTT. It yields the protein CASSLRETRFFADTQYF. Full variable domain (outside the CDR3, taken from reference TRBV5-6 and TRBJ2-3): DAGVTQSPTHLIKTRGQQVTLRCSPKSGHDTVSWYQQALGQGPQFIFQYYEEEERQRGNFPDRFSGHQFPNYSSELNVNALLLGDSALYLCASSLRETRFFADTQYFGPGTRLTVL.